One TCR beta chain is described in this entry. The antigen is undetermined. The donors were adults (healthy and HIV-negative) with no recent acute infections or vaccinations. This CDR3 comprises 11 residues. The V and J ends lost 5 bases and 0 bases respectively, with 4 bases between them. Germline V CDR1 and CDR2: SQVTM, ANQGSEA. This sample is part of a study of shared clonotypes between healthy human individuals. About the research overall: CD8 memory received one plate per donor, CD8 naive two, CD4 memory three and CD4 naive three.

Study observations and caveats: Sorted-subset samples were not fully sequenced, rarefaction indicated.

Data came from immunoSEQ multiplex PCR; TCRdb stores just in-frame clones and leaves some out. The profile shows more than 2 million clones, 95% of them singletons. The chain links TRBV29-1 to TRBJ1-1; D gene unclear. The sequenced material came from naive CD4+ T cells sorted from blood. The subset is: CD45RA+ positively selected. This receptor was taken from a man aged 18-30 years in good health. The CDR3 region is CSVTVNTEAFF. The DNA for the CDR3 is TGCAGCGTTACTGTGAACACTGAAGCTTTCTTT.